A selection of T cell receptor beta chains follows, all from one sample in a study of T cells in Graves' hyperthyroidism and ophthalmopathy. TCRdb fed the multiplex PCR reads into MiXCR, producing one record per CDR3 protein. In the table there are around 530,000 distinct CDR3 sequences, 17% of which are singletons. Input material: blood. These receptors originate from a young woman with Graves' ophthalmopathy. The CDR3 runs from the conserved cysteine through the conserved F or W. Each record gives: CDR3 protein, CDR3 DNA, CDR3 length, clone size, D gene, V gene, J gene. A D gene is named only where the DNA matches it firmly. The listing skips clone size in some rows; elsewhere it reads once, few, many or a size class.

CDR3: CAWSVDSGANVLTF
DNA: TGTGCCTGGAGTGTGGACTCTGGGGCCAACGTCCTGACTTTC
length: 14
size: -
D: -
V: TRBV30
J: TRBJ2-6

CDR3: CASSPGQDTEAFF
DNA: TGTGCCAGCAGTCCAGGACAGGACACTGAAGCTTTCTTT
length: 13
size: many
D: TRBD1
V: TRBV27
J: TRBJ1-1

CDR3: CASSLGRTNTGELFF
DNA: TGTGCCAGCAGCTTAGGACGGACGAACACCGGGGAGCTGTTTTTT
length: 15
size: many
D: -
V: TRBV11-2
J: TRBJ2-2

CDR3: CASSWASGRNEQFF
DNA: TGTGCCAGCAGCTGGGCTAGCGGGAGGAATGAGCAGTTCTTC
length: 14
size: few
D: TRBD2
V: TRBV5-4
J: TRBJ2-1

CDR3: CASSPFWDSPLHF
DNA: TGTGCCAGCAGCCCGTTCTGGGATTCACCCCTCCACTTT
length: 13
size: -
D: -
V: TRBV3-1
J: TRBJ1-6

CDR3: CASSQDLRSSTDTQYF
DNA: TGCGCCAGCAGCCAAGATCTGAGGAGTAGTACAGATACGCAGTATTTT
length: 16
size: few
D: -
V: TRBV4-1
J: TRBJ2-3

CDR3: CSAKLSGSRDTQYF
DNA: TGCAGTGCTAAATTAAGCGGGAGTCGAGATACGCAGTATTTT
length: 14
size: few
D: TRBD2
V: TRBV20-1
J: TRBJ2-3

CDR3: CASSVRIRGEGDTEAFF
DNA: TGTGCCAGTAGTGTTCGGATTAGAGGCGAGGGAGACACTGAAGCTTTCTTT
length: 17
size: -
D: -
V: TRBV19
J: TRBJ1-1

CDR3: CSVEVGPGGLGNTIYF
DNA: TGCAGCGTTGAAGTAGGGCCAGGGGGCCTGGGAAACACCATATATTTT
length: 16
size: few
D: TRBD1
V: TRBV29-1
J: TRBJ1-3

CDR3: CASSLVGARESYEQYF
DNA: TGTGCCAGCAGCTTAGTAGGGGCCAGGGAGAGCTACGAGCAGTACTTC
length: 16
size: -
D: -
V: TRBV7-9
J: TRBJ2-7

CDR3: CSARDNRRGGNPIYEQYF
DNA: TGCAGTGCTAGAGATAACCGGCGGGGGGGGAACCCGATCTACGAGCAGTACTTC
length: 18
size: few
D: TRBD2
V: TRBV20-1
J: TRBJ2-7

CDR3: CSASVAGGLVTDTQYF
DNA: TGCAGTGCTAGCGTAGCGGGGGGGCTAGTGACAGATACGCAGTATTTT
length: 16
size: many
D: TRBD2
V: TRBV20-1
J: TRBJ2-3

CDR3: CADVPGGYGYTF
DNA: TGTGCCGATGTCCCAGGGGGATATGGCTACACCTTC
length: 12
size: -
D: TRBD1
V: TRBV7-9
J: TRBJ1-2

CDR3: CASSRNPDGPWETQYF
DNA: TGTGCCAGCAGTAGAAACCCGGACGGGCCGTGGGAGACCCAGTACTTC
length: 16
size: many
D: -
V: TRBV6-1
J: TRBJ2-5

CDR3: CASSPRFGTKIGYTF
DNA: TGTGCCAGCAGCCCGAGGTTTGGCACAAAGATCGGCTACACCTTC
length: 15
size: few
D: -
V: TRBV13
J: TRBJ1-2

CDR3: CASSFRGRNSYEQYF
DNA: TGTGCCAGCAGTTTCAGGGGGCGAAACTCCTACGAGCAGTACTTC
length: 15
size: many
D: TRBD1
V: TRBV28
J: TRBJ2-7

CDR3: CSARSLLAGGYQETQYF
DNA: TGCAGTGCTAGATCCCTACTAGCGGGGGGGTACCAAGAGACCCAGTACTTC
length: 17
size: -
D: TRBD2
V: TRBV20-1
J: TRBJ2-5

CDR3: CASSQGFGGITLETQYF
DNA: TGTGCCAGCAGCCAAGGATTCGGAGGGATCACTTTAGAGACCCAGTACTTC
length: 17
size: few
D: -
V: TRBV3-1
J: TRBJ2-5

CDR3: CASRIDRMNTEAFF
DNA: TGTGCCAGCAGAATAGACAGAATGAACACTGAAGCTTTCTTT
length: 14
size: many
D: -
V: TRBV2
J: TRBJ1-1

CDR3: CASSFRTTNEKLFF
DNA: TGTGCCAGCAGCTTCCGAACAACTAATGAAAAACTGTTTTTT
length: 14
size: -
D: -
V: TRBV7-8
J: TRBJ1-4

CDR3: CSARSLSGGVVSEQFF
DNA: TGCAGTGCTAGGTCCCTTAGCGGGGGGGTTGTGAGTGAGCAGTTCTTC
length: 16
size: -
D: TRBD2
V: TRBV20-1
J: TRBJ2-1

CDR3: CASSLPSGGSPFAGELFF
DNA: TGCGCCAGCAGCTTGCCCAGCGGGGGGTCCCCTTTCGCCGGGGAGCTGTTTTTT
length: 18
size: -
D: TRBD2
V: TRBV5-1
J: TRBJ2-2

CDR3: CASSQGQAETYEQYF
DNA: TGCGCCAGCAGCCAAGGACAGGCTGAAACCTACGAGCAGTACTTC
length: 15
size: few
D: -
V: TRBV4-1
J: TRBJ2-7

CDR3: CASSLGGRPDGYTF
DNA: TGTGCCAGCAGCTTAGGAGGCCGCCCGGACGGCTACACCTTC
length: 14
size: -
D: -
V: TRBV5-4
J: TRBJ1-2

CDR3: CASREQGTKSYEQYF
DNA: TGTGCCAGCAGAGAACAGGGGACGAAATCCTACGAGCAGTACTTC
length: 15
size: -
D: TRBD1
V: TRBV27
J: TRBJ2-7

CDR3: CASRSGGSYNEQFF
DNA: TGTGCCAGCAGGAGCGGGGGCTCGTACAATGAGCAGTTCTTC
length: 14
size: many
D: TRBD2
V: TRBV2
J: TRBJ2-1

CDR3: CSVRRLGNEQFF
DNA: TGCAGCGTCCGACGACTAGGCAATGAGCAGTTCTTC
length: 12
size: many
D: -
V: TRBV29-1
J: TRBJ2-1

CDR3: CASSLAPLGQVLGPLHF
DNA: TGTGCCAGCAGCTTAGCGCCATTGGGACAGGTCCTCGGACCCCTCCACTTT
length: 17
size: -
D: TRBD1
V: TRBV7-9
J: TRBJ1-6